This TCR beta chain was sequenced during a study of blood T cell repertoires in COVID-19. Clones were read by immunoSEQ multiplex PCR, and TCRdb kept only the in-frame ones, dropping some. The data contain approximately 200,000 clones, 85% of them singletons. This CDR3 region has 16 residues. V was clipped by 2 bases and J by 2 bases; unmatched bases: 4. The germline gives CDR1 KGHSH, CDR2 LQKENI. The sample was PBMCs or T cells enriched from blood (not recorded which). This sequence originates from a man between 35 and 55 years old who had recovered from COVID-19. The chain carries TRBV18 and TRBJ1-5; TRBD1 agrees at 9 bases. In nucleotides, the CDR3 is TGTGCCAGCTCACCATCGGACAGGGGTGGCAATCAGCCCCAGCATTTT. Translated: CASSPSDRGGNQPQHF.